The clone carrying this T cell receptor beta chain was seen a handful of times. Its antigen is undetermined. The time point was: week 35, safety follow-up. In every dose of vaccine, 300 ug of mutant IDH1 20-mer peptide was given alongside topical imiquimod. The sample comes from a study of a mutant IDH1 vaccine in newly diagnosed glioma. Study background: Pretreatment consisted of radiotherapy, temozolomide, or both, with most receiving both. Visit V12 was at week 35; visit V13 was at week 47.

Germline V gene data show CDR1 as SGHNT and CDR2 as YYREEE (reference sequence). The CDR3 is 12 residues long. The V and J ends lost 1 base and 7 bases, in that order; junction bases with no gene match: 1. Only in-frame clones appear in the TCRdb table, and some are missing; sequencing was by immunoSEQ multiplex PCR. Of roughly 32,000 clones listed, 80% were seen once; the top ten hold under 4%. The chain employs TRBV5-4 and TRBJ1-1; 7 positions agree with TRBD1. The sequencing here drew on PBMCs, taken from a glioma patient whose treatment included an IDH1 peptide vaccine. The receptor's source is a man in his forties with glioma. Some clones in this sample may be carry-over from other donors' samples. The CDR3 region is CASSLQGGEAFF. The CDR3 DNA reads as TGTGCCAGCAGCTTGCAGGGGGGTGAAGCTTTCTTT. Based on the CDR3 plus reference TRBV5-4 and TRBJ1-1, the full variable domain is ETGVTQSPTHLIKTRGQQVTLRCSSQSGHNTVSWYQQALGQGPQFIFQYYREEENGRGNFPPRFSGLQFPNYSSELNVNALELDDSALYLCASSLQGGEAFFGQGTRLTVV.